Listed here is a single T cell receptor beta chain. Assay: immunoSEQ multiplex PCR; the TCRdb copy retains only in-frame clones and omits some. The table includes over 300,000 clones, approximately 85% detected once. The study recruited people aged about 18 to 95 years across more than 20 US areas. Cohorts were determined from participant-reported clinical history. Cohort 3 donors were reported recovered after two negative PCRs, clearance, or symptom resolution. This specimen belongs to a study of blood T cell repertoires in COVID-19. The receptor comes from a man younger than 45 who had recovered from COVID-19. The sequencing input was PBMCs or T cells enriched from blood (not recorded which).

The CDR3 region is CAWSGRGSEQFF. The CDR3, as DNA: TGTGCCTGGAGTGGAAGGGGGTCTGAGCAGTTCTTC. The chain employs TRBV30 and TRBJ2-1; TRBD1 is a possible D gene (6 bases). CDR3 length equals 12 residues. CDR1 and CDR2 (germline): GTSNPN, SVGIG (reference sequence). V lost 1 base and J lost 9, with 10 bases in between.